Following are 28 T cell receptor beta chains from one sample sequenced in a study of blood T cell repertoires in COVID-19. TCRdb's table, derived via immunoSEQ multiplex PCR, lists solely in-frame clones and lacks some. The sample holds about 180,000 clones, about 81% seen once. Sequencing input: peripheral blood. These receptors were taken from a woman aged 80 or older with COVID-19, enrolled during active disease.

CDR3 DNA sequence: TGTGCCATCAGGTCACCCCAGGGGGATAGCCCGAACACCGGGGAGCTGTTTTTT. Translating gives CAIRSPQGDSPNTGELFF. The chain carries TRBV10-3 and TRBJ2-2, with TRBD1 identical over 7 bases. Germline-derived CDR1 and CDR2 are ENHRY and SYGVKD. The CDR3 sequence is 18 residues long. With 6 bases clipped from V and 0 bases from J, the junction kept 13 bases outside the gene matches.

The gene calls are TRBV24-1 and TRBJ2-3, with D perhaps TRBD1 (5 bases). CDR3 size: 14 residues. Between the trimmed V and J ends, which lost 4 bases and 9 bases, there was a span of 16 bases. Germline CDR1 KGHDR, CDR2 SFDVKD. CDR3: CATSEGQGPSTQYF. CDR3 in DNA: TGTGCCACCAGTGAGGGGCAGGGCCCGTCGACGCAGTATTTT.

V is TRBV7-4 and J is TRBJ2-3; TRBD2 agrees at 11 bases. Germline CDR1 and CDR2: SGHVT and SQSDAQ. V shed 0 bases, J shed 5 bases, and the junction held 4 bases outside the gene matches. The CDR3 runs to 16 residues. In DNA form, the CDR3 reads TGTGCCAGCAGCTTAGCCGTAGCGGGAGGGATAGATACGCAGTATTTT. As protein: CASSLAVAGGIDTQYF.

This CDR3 reads CASSKYRVALNTEAFF. In nucleotides, the CDR3 is TGTGCCAGCAGCAAGTACAGGGTTGCTTTGAACACTGAAGCTTTCTTT. V gene TRBV7-2 combines with J gene TRBJ1-1; the D gene is possibly TRBD1 (6 bases). V lost 5 bases to trimming and J lost 0 bases, with 16 bases between them. Germline CDR1 is SGHTA and CDR2 is FQGNSA. This CDR3 has 16 amino acids. Variable domain in full (rest from reference TRBV7-2 and TRBJ1-1): GAGVSQSPSNKVTEKGKDVELRCDPISGHTALYWYRQSLGQGLEFLIYFQGNSAPDKSGLPSDRFSAERTGGSVSTLTIQRTQQEDSAVYLCASSKYRVALNTEAFFGQGTRLTVV.

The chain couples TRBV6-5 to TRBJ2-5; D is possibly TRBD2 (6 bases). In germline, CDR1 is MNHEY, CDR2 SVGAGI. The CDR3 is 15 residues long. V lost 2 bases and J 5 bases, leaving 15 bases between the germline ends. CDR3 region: CASSYGQRAGETQYF. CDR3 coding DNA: TGTGCCAGCAGTTACGGGCAGCGGGCGGGGGAGACCCAGTACTTC.

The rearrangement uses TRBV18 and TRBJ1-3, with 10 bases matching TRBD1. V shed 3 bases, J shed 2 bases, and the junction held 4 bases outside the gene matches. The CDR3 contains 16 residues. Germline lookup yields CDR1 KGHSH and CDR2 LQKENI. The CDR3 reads CASSPVTGGAGNTIYF. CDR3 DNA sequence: TGTGCCAGCTCACCCGTGACAGGGGGCGCTGGAAACACCATATATTTT.

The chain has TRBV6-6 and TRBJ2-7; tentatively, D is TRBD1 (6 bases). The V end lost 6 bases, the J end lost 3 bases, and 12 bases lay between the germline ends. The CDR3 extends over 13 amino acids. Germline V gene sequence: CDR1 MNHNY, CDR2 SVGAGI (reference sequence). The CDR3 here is CASRAGELYEQYF. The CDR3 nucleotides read TGTGCCAGCAGGGCAGGGGAACTCTACGAGCAGTACTTC.

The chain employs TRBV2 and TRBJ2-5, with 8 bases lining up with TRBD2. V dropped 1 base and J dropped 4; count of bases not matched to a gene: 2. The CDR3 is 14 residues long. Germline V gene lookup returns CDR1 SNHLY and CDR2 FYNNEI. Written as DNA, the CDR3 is TGTGCCAGCAGTGAAGGGCTAGCGGGAGAGACCCAGTACTTC. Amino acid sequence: CASSEGLAGETQYF. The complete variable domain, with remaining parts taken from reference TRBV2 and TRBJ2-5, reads EPEVTQTPSHQVTQMGQEVILRCVPISNHLYFYWYRQILGQKVEFLVSFYNNEISEKSEIFDDQFSVERPDGSNFTLKIRSTKLEDSAMYFCASSEGLAGETQYFGPGTRLLVL.

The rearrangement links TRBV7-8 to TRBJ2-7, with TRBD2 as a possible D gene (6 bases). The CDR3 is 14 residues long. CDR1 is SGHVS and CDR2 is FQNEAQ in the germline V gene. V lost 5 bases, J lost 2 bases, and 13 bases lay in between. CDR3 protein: CASSVGLIAYEQYF. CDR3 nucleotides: TGTGCCAGCAGCGTGGGACTGATAGCCTACGAGCAGTACTTC.

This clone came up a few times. DNA for the CDR3: TGCGCCAGCAGTTGGGGACTAGCGGGAGGAGAGACCCAGTACTTC. This gives the protein CASSWGLAGGETQYF. The chain employs TRBV5-1 and TRBJ2-5; TRBD2 matches at 15 bases. Germline loops: CDR1 SGHRS, CDR2 YFSETQ. This CDR3 region has 15 residues. Losses at the gene ends were 5 bases for V and 4 bases for J; bases not matched to a gene: 3.

CDR3 region: CASSLNPIEGYTF. The CDR3 DNA sequence: TGTGCCAGCAGCTTAAACCCAATTGAGGGCTACACCTTC. The chain employs TRBV7-3 and TRBJ1-2; unclear D gene. This CDR3 region has 13 residues. Trimming took off 1 base at V and 8 bases at J, with 11 bases between the two ends. CDR1 SGHTA and CDR2 FQGTGA come from the germline V gene.

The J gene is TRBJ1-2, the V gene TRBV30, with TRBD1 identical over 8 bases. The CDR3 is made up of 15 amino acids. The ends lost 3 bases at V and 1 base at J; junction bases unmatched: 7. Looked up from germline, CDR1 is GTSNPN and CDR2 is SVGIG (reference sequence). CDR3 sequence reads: CAWSVGTGFNYGYTF. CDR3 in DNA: TGTGCCTGGAGCGTCGGGACAGGCTTTAACTATGGCTACACCTTC.

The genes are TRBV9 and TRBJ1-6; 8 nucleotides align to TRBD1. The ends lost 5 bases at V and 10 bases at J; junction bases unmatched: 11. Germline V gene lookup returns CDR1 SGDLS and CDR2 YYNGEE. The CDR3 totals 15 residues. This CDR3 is CASSPGGTGGSPLHF. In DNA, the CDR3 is TGTGCCAGCAGTCCTGGGGGGACAGGAGGCTCACCCCTCCACTTT.

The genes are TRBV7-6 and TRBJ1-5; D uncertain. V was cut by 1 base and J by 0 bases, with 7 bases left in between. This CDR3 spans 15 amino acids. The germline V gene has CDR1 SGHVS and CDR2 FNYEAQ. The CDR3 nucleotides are TGTGCCAGCAGCTTAGGGCCTTATAGCAATCAGCCCCAGCATTTT. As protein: CASSLGPYSNQPQHF.

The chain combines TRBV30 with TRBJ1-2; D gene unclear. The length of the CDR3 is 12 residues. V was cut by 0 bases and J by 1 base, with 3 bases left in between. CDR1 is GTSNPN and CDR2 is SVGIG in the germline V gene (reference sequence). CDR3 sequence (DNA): TGTGCCTGGAGTGTCAATAACTATGGCTACACCTTC. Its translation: CAWSVNNYGYTF.

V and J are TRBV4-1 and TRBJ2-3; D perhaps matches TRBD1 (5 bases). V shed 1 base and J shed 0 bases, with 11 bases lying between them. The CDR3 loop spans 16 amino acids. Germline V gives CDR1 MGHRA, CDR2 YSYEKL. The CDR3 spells CASSQGYRPSTDTQYF. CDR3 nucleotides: TGCGCCAGCAGCCAAGGATACAGGCCTAGCACAGATACGCAGTATTTT.

The CDR3 nucleotides are TGTGCCAGTACCGGACAGGGGAAAGCTTTCTTT. It yields the protein CASTGQGKAFF. The rearrangement links TRBV19 to TRBJ1-1, with 9 bases matching TRBD1. The CDR3 sequence is 11 residues long. The J segment lost 9 bases and the V segment lost 7 bases, leaving 3 bases of the junction unmatched. The germline V gene encodes CDR1 LNHDA and CDR2 SQIVND (reference sequence).

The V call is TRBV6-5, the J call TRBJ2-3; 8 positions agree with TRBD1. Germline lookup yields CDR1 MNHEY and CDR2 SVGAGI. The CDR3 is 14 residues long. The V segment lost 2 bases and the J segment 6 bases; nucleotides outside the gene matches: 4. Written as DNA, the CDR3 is TGTGCCAGCAGTTACCAGGGGGCAGGGGATACGCAGTATTTT. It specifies CASSYQGAGDTQYF.

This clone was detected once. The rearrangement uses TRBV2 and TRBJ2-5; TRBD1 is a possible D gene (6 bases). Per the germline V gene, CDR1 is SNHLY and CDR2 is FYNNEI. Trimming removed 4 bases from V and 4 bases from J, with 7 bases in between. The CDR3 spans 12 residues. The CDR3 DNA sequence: TGTGCCAGCAGTGTGGGGGCAGAGACCCAGTACTTC. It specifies CASSVGAETQYF.

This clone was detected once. Written as DNA, the CDR3 is TGTGCCATCAGTGAGTCAACGGCAGGGGCTGGAAACACCATATATTTT. Its protein product is CAISESTAGAGNTIYF. The rearrangement uses TRBV10-3 and TRBJ1-3, with D possibly matching TRBD1 (6 bases). Germline-derived CDR1 and CDR2 are ENHRY and SYGVKD. V gave up 0 bases and J gave up 2 bases, with 11 bases separating them. The CDR3 sequence is 16 residues long.

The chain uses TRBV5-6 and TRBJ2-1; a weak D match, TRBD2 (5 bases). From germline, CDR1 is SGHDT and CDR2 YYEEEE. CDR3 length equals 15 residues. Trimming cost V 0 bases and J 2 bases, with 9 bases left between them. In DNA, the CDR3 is TGTGCCAGCAGCTTGGTACTAGAACCCTACAATGAGCAGTTCTTC. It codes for CASSLVLEPYNEQFF.

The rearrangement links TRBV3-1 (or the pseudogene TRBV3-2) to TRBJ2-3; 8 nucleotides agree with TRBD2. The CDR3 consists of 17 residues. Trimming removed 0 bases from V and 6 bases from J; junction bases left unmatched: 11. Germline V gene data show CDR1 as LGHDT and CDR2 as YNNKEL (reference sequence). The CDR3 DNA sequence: TGTGCCAGCAGCCAAGACCTACCGGGACTAGGGTCGGATACGCAGTATTTT. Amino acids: CASSQDLPGLGSDTQYF.

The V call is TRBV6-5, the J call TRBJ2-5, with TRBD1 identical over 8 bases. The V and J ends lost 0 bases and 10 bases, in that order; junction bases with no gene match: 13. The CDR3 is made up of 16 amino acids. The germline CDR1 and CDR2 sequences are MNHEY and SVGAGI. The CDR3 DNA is TGTGCCAGCAGTTACTCGAATCCGTCGGGACAGGACGGCCAGTACTTC. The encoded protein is CASSYSNPSGQDGQYF.

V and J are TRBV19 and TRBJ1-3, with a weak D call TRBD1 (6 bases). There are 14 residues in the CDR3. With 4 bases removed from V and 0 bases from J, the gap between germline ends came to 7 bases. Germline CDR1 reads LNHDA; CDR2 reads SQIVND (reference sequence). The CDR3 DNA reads TGTGCCAGTAGTAGGACAGCCTCTGGAAACACCATATATTTT. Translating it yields CASSRTASGNTIYF.

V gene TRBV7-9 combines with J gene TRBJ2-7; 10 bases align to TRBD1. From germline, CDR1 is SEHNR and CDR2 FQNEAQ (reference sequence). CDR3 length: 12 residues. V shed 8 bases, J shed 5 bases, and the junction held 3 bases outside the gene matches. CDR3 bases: TGTGCCAGCGGTGGACAGGGGGACGAGCAGTACTTC. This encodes CASGGQGDEQYF. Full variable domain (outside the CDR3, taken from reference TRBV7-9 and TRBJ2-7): DTGVSQNPRHKITKRGQNVTFRCDPISEHNRLYWYRQTLGQGPEFLTYFQNEAQLEKSRLLSDRFSAERPKGSFSTLEIQRTEQGDSAMYLCASGGQGDEQYFGPGTRLTVT.

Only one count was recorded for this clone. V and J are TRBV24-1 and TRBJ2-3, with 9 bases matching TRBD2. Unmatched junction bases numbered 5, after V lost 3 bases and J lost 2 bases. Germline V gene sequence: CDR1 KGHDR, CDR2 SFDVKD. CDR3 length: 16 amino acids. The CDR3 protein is CATSDVRLADTDTQYF. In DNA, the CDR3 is TGTGCCACCAGTGATGTTCGACTAGCGGACACAGATACGCAGTATTTT.

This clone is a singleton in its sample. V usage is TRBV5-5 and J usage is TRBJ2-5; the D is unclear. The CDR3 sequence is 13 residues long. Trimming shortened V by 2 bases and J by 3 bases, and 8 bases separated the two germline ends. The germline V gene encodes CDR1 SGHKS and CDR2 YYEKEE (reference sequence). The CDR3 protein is CASSLALEETQYF. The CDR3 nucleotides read TGTGCCAGCAGCTTAGCCCTCGAAGAGACCCAGTACTTC. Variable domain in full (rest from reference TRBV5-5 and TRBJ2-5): DAGVTQSPTHLIKTRGQQVTLRCSPISGHKSVSWYQQVLGQGPQFIFQYYEKEERGRGNFPDRFSARQFPNYSSELNVNALLLGDSALYLCASSLALEETQYFGPGTRLLVL.

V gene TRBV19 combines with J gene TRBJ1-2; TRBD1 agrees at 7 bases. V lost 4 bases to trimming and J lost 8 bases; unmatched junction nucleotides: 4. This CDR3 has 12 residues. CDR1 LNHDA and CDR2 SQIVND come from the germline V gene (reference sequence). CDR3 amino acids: CASSTGGKGYTF. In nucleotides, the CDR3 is TGTGCCAGTAGTACAGGGGGGAAAGGCTACACCTTC.